This T cell receptor (beta chain) is from a study of OX40 agonist ivuxolimab in advanced cancers. Study-wide context: Mean age around 60 years, range about 20 to 90; 82.7% male. The study's findings and limits: Clonal expansion was seen in CD4+ and CD8+ blood T cells by week 6 at 0.1 to 3.0 mg/kg. Certain nonresponders likewise exhibited a low normalized T-cell clonal expansion. In CD8+ T cells, expanded clones were on average more numerous than in CD4+.

Points on this clone: What it binds is unknown.

Germline V gives CDR1 SGHRS, CDR2 YFSETQ. With 3 bases removed from V and 1 base from J, the gap between germline ends came to 7 bases. CDR3 length: 13 residues. The assay was immunoSEQ multiplex PCR, and TCRdb's table has in-frame clones only and misses some. The data show approximately 58,000 clones, approximately 90% seen once. The V gene is TRBV5-1, the J gene TRBJ2-5; D is possibly TRBD2 (6 bases). This receptor was identified in an adult with an advanced solid tumor such as melanoma, head and neck, liver or kidney cancer. This sample comprised CD4+ or CD8+ T cells sorted from blood, obtained in a trial of the OX40 agonist ivuxolimab. The CDR3 loop is CASSSGLQETQYF. In DNA, the CDR3 is TGCGCCAGCAGCTCGGGACTCCAAGAGACCCAGTACTTC. Based on the CDR3 plus reference TRBV5-1 and TRBJ2-5, the full variable domain is KAGVTQTPRYLIKTRGQQVTLSCSPISGHRSVSWYQQTPGQGLQFLFEYFSETQRNKGNFPGRFSGRQFSNSRSEMNVSTLELGDSALYLCASSSGLQETQYFGPGTRLLVL.